The next 25 T cell receptor beta chains were all read from a single sample in a study of blood T cell repertoires in COVID-19. Generated by immunoSEQ multiplex PCR, the TCRdb table keeps only in-frame clones and is missing some. This table holds 40,000 to 55,000 clones, 88% found once. Specimen: peripheral blood. These receptors were obtained from a middle-aged man with active COVID-19.

This clone occurred a few times. The V and J genes are TRBV10-2 and TRBJ2-7; perhaps TRBD2 as D (5 bases). This CDR3 has 16 amino acids. V gave up 6 bases and J gave up 3 bases, with 21 bases separating them. Germline V gives CDR1 WSHSY, CDR2 SAAADI. The CDR3 DNA sequence: TGCGCCAGCAGCGAAGGAGGCGACGCTATCCTCTACGAGCAGTACTTC. Translating it yields CASSEGGDAILYEQYF.

V usage is TRBV6-5 and J usage is TRBJ1-4; D might be TRBD1 (6 bases). V was pared by 4 bases and J by 3 bases, with 9 bases between. Germline CDR1 and CDR2: MNHEY and SVGAGI. This CDR3 spans 14 amino acids. The CDR3: CASSSDRANEKLFF. The CDR3 DNA sequence: TGTGCCAGCAGTTCGGACAGAGCTAATGAAAAACTGTTTTTT.

This sequence joins TRBV13 and TRBJ1-3, with a possible D match to TRBD1 (6 bases). V lost 2 bases to trimming and J lost 6 bases, with 11 bases between them. The germline V gene encodes CDR1 PRHDT and CDR2 FYEKMQ (reference sequence). The CDR3 is 14 amino acids. Here the CDR3 DNA reads TGTGCCAGCAGCTTACGGGGGGGACAAAACACCATATATTTT. Translation gives CASSLRGGQNTIYF.

The chain carries TRBV4-1 and TRBJ2-2; 8 bases fit TRBD1. V shed 0 bases and J 4 bases; nucleotides not matched to a gene: 13. The CDR3 extends over 19 amino acids. Germline CDR1 MGHRA, CDR2 YSYEKL. The chain's CDR3 is CASSQDRTGSFAGTGELFF. The CDR3 DNA reads as TGCGCCAGCAGCCAAGATAGGACAGGGTCATTTGCGGGCACCGGGGAGCTGTTTTTT.

The chain uses TRBV7-9 and TRBJ2-1; 8 bases map to TRBD2. V lost 2 bases to trimming and J lost 10 bases; unmatched junction nucleotides: 7. CDR3 size: 14 residues. Germline CDR1 is SEHNR and CDR2 is FQNEAQ (reference sequence). CDR3 sequence reads: CASSLTGGLDEQFF. The CDR3 DNA reads TGTGCCAGCAGCTTAACGGGGGGGTTAGACGAGCAGTTCTTC.

The V gene is TRBV14, the J gene TRBJ2-1, with 9 bases matching TRBD2. J gave up 7 bases and V 6 bases, and 7 bases lay outside the gene matches. Germline V gene lookup returns CDR1 SGHDN and CDR2 FVKESK. The CDR3 runs 14 residues. CDR3: CASRPLAGSNEQFF. CDR3 bases: TGTGCCAGCAGGCCTCTAGCGGGAAGTAATGAGCAGTTCTTC.

Only a few counts were recorded for this clone. The rearrangement uses TRBV7-2 and TRBJ1-6, with 7 bases identical to TRBD1. V dropped 3 bases and J dropped 0; count of bases not matched to a gene: 2. Germline assignment: CDR1 SGHTA and CDR2 FQGNSA. CDR3 length: 16 residues. The DNA of the CDR3 is TGTGCCAGCAGCTTGACAGGGAGCTCCTATAATTCACCCCTCCACTTT. Its translation is CASSLTGSSYNSPLHF.

The table lists this clone with many counts. The chain employs TRBV21-1 and TRBJ2-7; the table names TRBD2, a call not compared with the DNA. TRBV21-1 constitutes a pseudogene. The CDR3 totals 15 residues. The CDR3: CASTISREGSYEQYF. CDR3 sequence (DNA): TGTGCCAGCACGATATCGAGGGAGGGCAGCTACGAGCAGTACTTC.

The V and J genes are TRBV19 and TRBJ2-1, with D hard to call. The ends were cut back, 5 bases at V and 0 bases at J, with 11 bases in the middle. Germline V gene data show CDR1 as LNHDA and CDR2 as SQIVND (reference sequence). The CDR3 runs 15 residues. The CDR3 DNA follows: TGTGCCAGTAGTCCCTTGGTCAGCTCCTACAATGAGCAGTTCTTC. Residues: CASSPLVSSYNEQFF.

A remark on this clone: Being one base from a much bigger clone, this may be a read error. The chain carries TRBV3-1 (or the pseudogene TRBV3-2) and TRBJ1-2; the match to TRBD1 covers 11 bases. CDR1 is LGHDT, CDR2 YNNKEL, per germline (reference sequence). The CDR3 sequence is 14 residues long. The V gene end was trimmed by 4 bases and the J gene end by 5 bases; junction bases not matched to a gene: 3. The CDR3 DNA reads as TGTGCCAGCAGCCCCGGGACAGGGGGGTATGGCTACACCTTC. Encoded protein: CASSPGTGGYGYTF.

The gene calls are TRBV10-1 and TRBJ1-4; TRBD1 agrees at 8 bases. The length of the CDR3 is 15 residues. Germline V CDR1 and CDR2: WNHNN, SYGVQD (reference sequence). V lost 3 bases and J lost 6; bases outside the gene matches: 6. The CDR3 bases are TGCGCCAGCAGTGATCAGGGACAGGCCCATGAAAAACTGTTTTTT. The encoded protein is CASSDQGQAHEKLFF.

The CDR3 DNA follows: TGTGCCAGCAGCGGAGGACGGTTTGAATTTTTT. This codes for CASSGGRFEFF. The chain uses TRBV14 and TRBJ1-4; D unclear. Trimming took 5 bases from V and 17 from J, leaving 15 bases between them. The CDR3 has 11 amino acids. The germline V gene encodes CDR1 SGHDN and CDR2 FVKESK.

This clone was detected only once. V gene TRBV19 combines with J gene TRBJ2-1, with 13 bases aligning to TRBD2. The CDR3 spans 15 residues. Germline CDR1 reads LNHDA; CDR2 reads SQIVND (reference sequence). V gave up 4 bases and J gave up 6 bases; unmatched junction bases: 3. The CDR3 nucleotides read TGTGCCAGTAGTACGACTAGCGGGGGGACCAATGAGCAGTTCTTC. It is translated as CASSTTSGGTNEQFF.

This clone was counted once. J is TRBJ1-4 and V is TRBV3-1 (or the pseudogene TRBV3-2), with 8 nucleotides matching TRBD1. This CDR3 spans 14 amino acids. CDR1 LGHDT and CDR2 YNNKEL come from the germline V gene (reference sequence). Germline trimming cut 6 bases from V and 2 bases from J; bases unmatched to any gene: 2. For the CDR3, the DNA is TGTGCCAGCAGAAACAGGGGGACTAATGAAAAACTGTTTTTT. Its protein is CASRNRGTNEKLFF.

The chain has TRBV16 and TRBJ2-1, with 8 bases that match TRBD2. This CDR3 contains 15 residues. With V trimmed by 3 bases and J by 7 bases, 8 bases remained unmatched. CDR1 KGHSY and CDR2 FQNENV come from the germline V gene. The CDR3 sequence: CASSHRGGASNEQFF. The CDR3, as DNA: TGTGCCAGCAGCCATCGGGGGGGGGCGAGTAATGAGCAGTTCTTC.

This sequence joins TRBV18 and TRBJ2-7; weak D call: TRBD1 (6 bases). Trimming removed 4 bases from V and 2 bases from J, with 15 bases in between. Per the germline V gene, CDR1 is KGHSH and CDR2 is LQKENI. This CDR3 region has 15 residues. CDR3 residues: CASSQGTRTAYEQYF. CDR3 coding DNA: TGTGCCAGCTCACAAGGGACAAGAACGGCCTACGAGCAGTACTTC. The whole variable domain, filled in from reference TRBV18 and TRBJ2-7, reads NAGVMQNPRHLVRRRGQEARLRCSPMKGHSHVYWYRQLPEEGLKFMVYLQKENIIDESGMPKERFSAEFPKEGPSILRIQQVVRGDSAAYFCASSQGTRTAYEQYFGPGTRLTVT.

The chain couples TRBV7-9 to TRBJ2-5; TRBD2 aligns across 10 bases. Germline CDR1 reads SEHNR; CDR2 reads FQNEAQ (reference sequence). Losses at the gene ends were 1 base for V and 5 bases for J; bases not matched to a gene: 7. The CDR3 spans 16 residues. CDR3 in DNA: TGTGCCAGCAGCTTAGTATTAGCGGGGGGTAACGAGACCCAGTACTTC. Amino acids: CASSLVLAGGNETQYF.

The genes are TRBV5-6 and TRBJ1-4, with D possibly being TRBD1 (5 bases). The CDR3 spans 17 residues. Germline assignment: CDR1 SGHDT and CDR2 YYEEEE. Deletions cut 0 bases from V and 6 bases from J, with 18 bases between. The DNA of the CDR3 is TGTGCCAGCAGCTTGGGGGGCAGGGAACGGCTTCATGAAAAACTGTTTTTT. This sequence encodes CASSLGGRERLHEKLFF.

This clone was observed a handful of times. V and J are TRBV7-9 and TRBJ2-1; 9 bases agree with TRBD1. CDR1 is SEHNR and CDR2 is FQNEAQ in the germline V gene (reference sequence). With 5 bases clipped from V and 6 bases from J, the junction kept 8 bases outside the gene matches. The CDR3 runs 15 residues. CDR3 bases: TGTGCCAGCAGCAGCTACAGGGGGCAGGGCAATGAGCAGTTCTTC. It translates to CASSSYRGQGNEQFF.

This chain links TRBV19 with TRBJ2-7; 7 bases align to TRBD1. The V gene's germline CDR1 is LNHDA and CDR2 SQIVND (reference sequence). V lost 6 bases, J lost 4 bases, and 9 bases stayed unmatched. The CDR3 is 14 residues long. CDR3 residues: CASRPRTGLYEQYF. The DNA of the CDR3 is TGTGCCAGTAGACCCAGGACAGGCTTGTACGAGCAGTACTTC. Based on the CDR3 plus reference TRBV19 and TRBJ2-7, the full variable domain is DGGITQSPKYLFRKEGQNVTLSCEQNLNHDAMYWYRQDPGQGLRLIYYSQIVNDFQKGDIAEGYSVSREKKESFPLTVTSAQKNPTAFYLCASRPRTGLYEQYFGPGTRLTVT.

The chain employs TRBV6-4 and TRBJ2-1; 10 bases map to TRBD1. The germline V gene has CDR1 MRHNA and CDR2 SNTAGT. V lost 5 bases, J lost 7 bases, and 5 bases stayed unmatched. This CDR3 has 14 residues. CDR3 nucleotides: TGTGCCAGCAGTTCGGACAGGGGGGAAAATGAGCAGTTCTTC. Translation gives CASSSDRGENEQFF.

J is TRBJ2-1 and V is TRBV11-2; 9 nucleotides agree with TRBD2. With V trimmed by 4 bases and J by 3 bases, 7 bases remained unmatched. This CDR3 has 16 amino acids. From germline, CDR1 is SGHAT and CDR2 FQNNGV. The CDR3: CASSSLAGAIYNEQFF. In DNA, the CDR3 is TGTGCCAGCAGCTCTTTAGCGGGGGCGATCTACAATGAGCAGTTCTTC. The whole variable domain, filled in from reference TRBV11-2 and TRBJ2-1, reads EAGVAQSPRYKIIEKRQSVAFWCNPISGHATLYWYQQILGQGPKLLIQFQNNGVVDDSQLPKDRFSAERLKGVDSTLKIQPAKLEDSAVYLCASSSLAGAIYNEQFFGPGTRLTVL.

The rearrangement links TRBV5-1 to TRBJ1-1; 9 nucleotides align to TRBD1. Unmatched junction bases numbered 4, after V lost 0 bases and J lost 4 bases. In germline, CDR1 is SGHRS, CDR2 YFSETQ. The CDR3 sequence is 15 residues long. This CDR3 is CASSLDGQGITEAFF. CDR3 coding DNA: TGCGCCAGCAGCTTGGATGGACAGGGGATCACTGAAGCTTTCTTT.

This rearrangement joins TRBV29-1 to TRBJ2-7; a weak D match, TRBD1 (7 bases). The CDR3 totals 12 residues. The V gene's germline CDR1 is SQVTM and CDR2 ANQGSEA. V lost 4 bases to trimming and J lost 3 bases, with 10 bases between them. This CDR3 is CSVGGTDYEQYF. CDR3 bases: TGCAGCGTTGGCGGGACAGACTACGAGCAGTACTTC.

The chain employs TRBV18 and TRBJ1-2; no reliable D call. CDR1 is KGHSH, CDR2 LQKENI, per germline. The CDR3 length is 14 residues. V lost 3 bases, J lost 0 bases, and 8 bases lay in between. The CDR3 nucleotides are TGTGCCAGCTCACCTCCGCTAGCTAACTATGGCTACACCTTC. This translates into CASSPPLANYGYTF.